This entry lists 25 T cell receptor beta chains sequenced from one sample in a study of blood T cell repertoires in COVID-19. TCRdb's copy holds only in-frame clones and misses some; the assay was immunoSEQ multiplex PCR. Among approximately 58,000 clones listed, 77% were seen once. Sample: peripheral blood. The source of these receptors is a man between 65 and 79 years old with active or convalescent COVID-19.

The rearrangement joins TRBV10-3 to TRBJ2-5; 10 bases align to TRBD1. Trimming at V came to 0 bases and at J to 5 bases, leaving 0 bases not matched to a gene. Germline V gene sequence: CDR1 ENHRY, CDR2 SYGVKD. This CDR3 has 14 residues. The chain's CDR3 is CAISESGQGETQYF. The CDR3 nucleotides read TGTGCCATCAGTGAGTCGGGACAGGGGGAGACCCAGTACTTC.

This clone is a singleton in its sample. This chain uses TRBV6-5 with TRBJ1-1, with D possibly TRBD1 on 6 matching bases. The CDR3 spans 14 residues. V lost 5 bases to trimming and J lost 2 bases, with 12 bases between them. CDR1 is MNHEY and CDR2 is SVGAGI in the germline V gene. Here the CDR3 DNA reads TGTGCCAGCAGTCGACAGGCGACAAACACTGAAGCTTTCTTT. As protein: CASSRQATNTEAFF.

This clone has only a few counts. CDR3 DNA: TGTGCCATCGGAGGAGGGTTGGATGGAAACACCATATATTTT. It encodes CAIGGGLDGNTIYF. The chain carries TRBV10-3 and TRBJ1-3; D unclear. Per germline, CDR1 ENHRY and CDR2 SYGVKD. Trimming took off 8 bases at V and 3 bases at J, with 14 bases between the two ends. The CDR3 totals 14 residues.

Here the CDR3 reads CASSFDSGGAFDEQFF. The CDR3 coding sequence is TGCGCCAGCAGCTTTGATAGCGGGGGGGCCTTCGATGAGCAGTTCTTC. J is TRBJ2-1 and V is TRBV5-1; 11 bases line up with TRBD2. Trimming cost V 2 bases and J 8 bases; bases outside gene matches: 9. The CDR3 is made up of 16 amino acids. Germline values: CDR1 SGHRS, CDR2 YFSETQ.

This rearrangement joins TRBV6-5 to TRBJ1-2, with D unclear. The V end was cut by 2 bases, the J end by 7 bases, with 11 bases between. The CDR3 is 13 residues long. In germline, CDR1 is MNHEY, CDR2 SVGAGI. CDR3 DNA: TGTGCCAGCAGTTACGGTGGAGGCCGTGGCTACACCTTC. Amino acids: CASSYGGGRGYTF.

V is TRBV6-4 and J is TRBJ1-1; 7 bases are a match to TRBD1. Trimming cost V 6 bases and J 1 base; bases outside gene matches: 2. The germline gives CDR1 MRHNA, CDR2 SNTAGT. This CDR3 has 13 amino acids. The DNA for the CDR3 is TGTGCCAGCAGGTACAGGGGGAACACTGAAGCTTTCTTT. Its translation: CASRYRGNTEAFF.

The chain carries TRBV27 and TRBJ2-1; 10 nucleotides align to TRBD2. The V segment lost 6 bases and the J segment 9 bases; nucleotides outside the gene matches: 14. The CDR3 spans 16 residues. Germline V lookup: CDR1 MNHEY, CDR2 SMNVEV (reference sequence). Here the CDR3 DNA reads TGTGCCAGCAGCCACTCCCCAGCGGGGGGGCGAGCTGAGCAGTTCTTC. It specifies CASSHSPAGGRAEQFF.

The chain's CDR3 is CASSSGTGGQPQHF. The CDR3, as DNA: TGCGCCAGCAGCTCCGGGACAGGGGGACAGCCCCAGCATTTT. This chain connects TRBV5-1 to TRBJ1-5, with 11 bases fitting TRBD1. Germline V gene data show CDR1 as SGHRS and CDR2 as YFSETQ. J gave up 7 bases and V 3 bases, and 3 bases lay outside the gene matches. CDR3 size: 14 residues.

This clone was seen a single time. The chain carries TRBV6-5 and TRBJ1-1; 8 nucleotides align to TRBD1. The V gene end was trimmed by 4 bases and the J gene end by 3 bases; junction bases not matched to a gene: 10. The V gene's germline CDR1 is MNHEY and CDR2 SVGAGI. The CDR3 length is 16 residues. The CDR3 nucleotides read TGTGCCAGCAGTTTTCTTAGGACAGGGTGGGACACTGAAGCTTTCTTT. Its protein product is CASSFLRTGWDTEAFF.

The V and J genes are TRBV7-8 and TRBJ1-1; 7 bases agree with TRBD1. The CDR3 extends over 13 amino acids. The V gene end was trimmed by 2 bases and the J gene end by 5 bases; junction bases not matched to a gene: 2. In germline, CDR1 is SGHVS, CDR2 FQNEAQ. The CDR3 DNA sequence: TGTGCCAGCAGCTTAAGACAGGGAACTGAAGCTTTCTTT. Residues: CASSLRQGTEAFF. The full variable domain, rest sourced from reference TRBV7-8 and TRBJ1-1, is GAGVSQSPRYKVAKRGQDVALRCDPISGHVSLFWYQQALGQGPEFLTYFQNEAQLDKSGLPSDRFFAERPEGSVSTLKIQRTQQEDSAVYLCASSLRQGTEAFFGQGTRLTVV.

This sequence joins TRBV27 and TRBJ2-7; possible D gene TRBD1, 6 bases. The CDR3 contains 14 residues. The germline V gene encodes CDR1 MNHEY and CDR2 SMNVEV (reference sequence). Trimming shortened V by 2 bases and J by 3 bases, and 11 bases separated the two germline ends. The CDR3 loop reads CASSLGDKNYEQYF. For the CDR3, the DNA is TGTGCCAGCAGTTTAGGGGACAAGAACTACGAGCAGTACTTC.

The chain is built from TRBV4-1 and TRBJ2-1, with D possibly matching TRBD2 (5 bases). Germline V CDR1 and CDR2: MGHRA, YSYEKL. Between the trimmed V and J ends, which lost 2 bases and 3 bases, there was a span of 11 bases. CDR3 size: 15 residues. The CDR3 reads CASSQQAVSYNEQFF. CDR3 in DNA: TGCGCCAGCAGCCAACAAGCGGTGAGCTACAATGAGCAGTTCTTC.

This clone was seen a few times. V usage is TRBV24-1 and J usage is TRBJ1-1; 9 positions match TRBD1. This CDR3 has 16 amino acids. In germline, CDR1 is KGHDR, CDR2 SFDVKD. J was trimmed by 4 bases and V by 5 bases; bases with no gene match: 10. The CDR3 bases are TGTGCCACCAGTGGTGCTACAGGGGGCCAAGGCACTGAAGCTTTCTTT. It codes for CATSGATGGQGTEAFF.

The rearrangement uses TRBV2 and TRBJ1-3; 7 positions agree with TRBD1. Germline CDR1 SNHLY, CDR2 FYNNEI. Trimming cost V 5 bases and J 0 bases; bases outside gene matches: 4. The CDR3 is made up of 15 amino acids. CDR3 amino acids: CASSPGQLSGNTIYF. The CDR3 region has the DNA TGTGCCAGCAGTCCGGGACAGCTCTCTGGAAACACCATATATTTT.

The chain joins TRBV28 to TRBJ1-2; D call uncertain. CDR3 length equals 14 residues. CDR1 MDHEN and CDR2 SYDVKM come from the germline V gene. The V end was cut by 1 base, the J end by 5 bases, with 11 bases between. Here the CDR3 reads CASSLFVRDYGYTF. The CDR3 bases are TGTGCCAGCAGTTTATTTGTTAGAGATTATGGCTACACCTTC.

The chain employs TRBV2 and TRBJ1-4; D is uncertain. CDR1 and CDR2 from the germline V gene are SNHLY and FYNNEI. This CDR3 has 15 amino acids. V lost 4 bases to trimming and J lost 0 bases, with 9 bases between them. CDR3 residues: CASSATGATNEKLFF. The CDR3 DNA reads TGTGCCAGCAGTGCTACGGGAGCAACTAATGAAAAACTGTTTTTT.

The chain uses TRBV19 and TRBJ1-2; TRBD1 matches 9 bases. Germline CDR1 is LNHDA and CDR2 is SQIVND (reference sequence). The CDR3 length is 15 residues. J was trimmed by 3 bases and V by 3 bases; bases with no gene match: 5. The CDR3 DNA follows: TGTGCCAGTAGTATTAACAGGGGGCCGGACTATGGCTACACCTTC. Its translation: CASSINRGPDYGYTF.

The chain is built from TRBV28 and TRBJ2-7, with 7 bases that match TRBD1. Germline lookup yields CDR1 MDHEN and CDR2 SYDVKM. Germline trimming cut 7 bases from V and 4 bases from J; bases unmatched to any gene: 13. The CDR3 consists of 15 residues. The CDR3 here is CASIGSSRDRYEQYF. In DNA form, the CDR3 reads TGTGCCAGCATAGGAAGTTCCCGGGACAGATACGAGCAGTACTTC.

CDR3 sequence reads: CASSPPASGRSSYEQYF. CDR3 sequence (DNA): TGTGCCAGCTCACCGCCCGCGAGCGGGAGAAGCTCCTACGAGCAGTACTTC. This rearrangement joins TRBV18 to TRBJ2-7; 8 bases match TRBD2. The length of the CDR3 is 17 residues. The V gene end was trimmed by 3 bases and the J gene end by 0 bases; junction bases not matched to a gene: 10. The germline V gene has CDR1 KGHSH and CDR2 LQKENI.

The chain uses TRBV19 and TRBJ1-3; TRBD1 matches 7 bases. There are 16 residues in the CDR3. CDR1 and CDR2 from the germline V gene are LNHDA and SQIVND (reference sequence). V was clipped by 3 bases and J by 0 bases; unmatched bases: 5. CDR3 DNA: TGTGCCAGTAGTATCTCCAGGGGGAACTCTGGAAACACCATATATTTT. Its protein product is CASSISRGNSGNTIYF.

This clone has more than one count but fewer than ten. The chain is built from TRBV4-1 and TRBJ1-4; D is perhaps TRBD1 (5 bases). The ends were cut back, 0 bases at V and 5 bases at J, with 10 bases in the middle. This CDR3 has 15 residues. Germline assignment: CDR1 MGHRA and CDR2 YSYEKL. CDR3 sequence (DNA): TGCGCCAGCAGCCAAGAGGGGCAGCCCAATGAAAAACTGTTTTTT. Protein product: CASSQEGQPNEKLFF.

The genes are TRBV27 and TRBJ1-4, with D perhaps TRBD1 (6 bases). The ends were cut back, 8 bases at V and 8 bases at J, with 18 bases in the middle. The CDR3 covers 14 residues. The V gene's germline CDR1 is MNHEY and CDR2 SMNVEV (reference sequence). The chain's CDR3 is CASFGRGAREKLFF. The DNA of the CDR3 is TGTGCCAGCTTTGGGCGGGGGGCACGGGAAAAACTGTTTTTT. Filled out from reference TRBV27 and TRBJ1-4, the complete variable domain reads EAQVTQNPRYLITVTGKKLTVTCSQNMNHEYMSWYRQDPGLGLRQIYYSMNVEVTDKGDVPEGYKVSRKEKRNFPLILESPSPNQTSLYFCASFGRGAREKLFFGSGTQLSVL.

This rearrangement joins TRBV6-2 or TRBV6-3 to TRBJ1-2; D is uncertain. Looked up from germline, CDR1 is MNHEY and CDR2 is SVGEGT. The CDR3 sequence is 15 residues long. Trimming left V 6 bases short and J 1 base short, with 15 bases between. DNA of the CDR3: TGTGCCAGCAGCCCATCGCAACACCGTAACTATGGCTACACCTTC. It translates to CASSPSQHRNYGYTF.

V usage is TRBV6-5 and J usage is TRBJ1-2; 9 nucleotides line up with TRBD1. CDR3 length: 14 amino acids. Germline V CDR1 and CDR2: MNHEY, SVGAGI. V trimming: 4 bases; J trimming: 7 bases; junction bases outside the gene matches: 7. DNA for the CDR3: TGTGCCAGCAGTTCCGGGACAGGGTTTTTTGGCTACACCTTC. Amino acid sequence: CASSSGTGFFGYTF.

The chain uses TRBV6-4 and TRBJ1-2; 8 positions match TRBD1. Trimming cost V 5 bases and J 3 bases; bases outside gene matches: 2. Germline V gives CDR1 MRHNA, CDR2 SNTAGT. This CDR3 comprises 13 residues. The CDR3, as DNA: TGTGCCAGCAGTCCGGGACAGGACTATGGCTACACCTTC. Encoded protein: CASSPGQDYGYTF.